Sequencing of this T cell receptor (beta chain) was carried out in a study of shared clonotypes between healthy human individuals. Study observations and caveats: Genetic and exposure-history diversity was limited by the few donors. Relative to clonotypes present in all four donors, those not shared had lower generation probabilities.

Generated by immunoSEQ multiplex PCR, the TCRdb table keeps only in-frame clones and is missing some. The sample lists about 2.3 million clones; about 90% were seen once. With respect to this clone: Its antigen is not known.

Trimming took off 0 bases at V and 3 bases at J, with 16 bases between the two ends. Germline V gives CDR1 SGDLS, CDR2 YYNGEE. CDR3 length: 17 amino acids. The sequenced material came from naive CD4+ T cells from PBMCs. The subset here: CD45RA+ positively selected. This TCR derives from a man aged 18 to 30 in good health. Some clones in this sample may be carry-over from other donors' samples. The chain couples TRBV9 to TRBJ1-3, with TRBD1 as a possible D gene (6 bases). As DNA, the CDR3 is TGTGCCAGCAGCGTAGGAGGGACAACGGGTAATGGAAACACCATATATTTT. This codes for CASSVGGTTGNGNTIYF.